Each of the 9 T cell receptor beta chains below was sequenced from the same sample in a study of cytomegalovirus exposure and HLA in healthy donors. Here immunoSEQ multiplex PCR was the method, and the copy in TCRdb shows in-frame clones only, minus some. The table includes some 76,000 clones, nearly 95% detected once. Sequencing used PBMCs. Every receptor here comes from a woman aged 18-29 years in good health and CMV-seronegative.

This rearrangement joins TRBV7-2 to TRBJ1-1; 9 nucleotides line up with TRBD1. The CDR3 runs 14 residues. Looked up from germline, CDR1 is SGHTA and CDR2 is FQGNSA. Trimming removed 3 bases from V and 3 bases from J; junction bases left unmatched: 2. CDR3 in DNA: TGTGCCAGCAGCTTTGGACAGGGGTACACTGAAGCTTTCTTT. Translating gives CASSFGQGYTEAFF. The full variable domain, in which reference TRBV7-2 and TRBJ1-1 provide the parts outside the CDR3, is GAGVSQSPSNKVTEKGKDVELRCDPISGHTALYWYRQSLGQGLEFLIYFQGNSAPDKSGLPSDRFSAERTGGSVSTLTIQRTQQEDSAVYLCASSFGQGYTEAFFGQGTRLTVV.

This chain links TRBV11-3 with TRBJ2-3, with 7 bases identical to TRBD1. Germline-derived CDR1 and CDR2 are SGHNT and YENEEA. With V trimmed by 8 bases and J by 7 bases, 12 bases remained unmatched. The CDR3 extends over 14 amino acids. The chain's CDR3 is CASGIIGTAYTQYF. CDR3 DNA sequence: TGTGCCAGCGGAATCATTGGGACAGCCTATACGCAGTATTTT.

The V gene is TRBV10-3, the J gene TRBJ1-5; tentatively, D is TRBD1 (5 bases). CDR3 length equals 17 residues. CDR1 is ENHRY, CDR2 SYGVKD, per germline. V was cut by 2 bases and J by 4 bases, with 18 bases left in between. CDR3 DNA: TGTGCCATCAGTGAGCGACCGGGGGGGGGAAGAAATCAGCCCCAGCATTTT. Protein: CAISERPGGGRNQPQHF.

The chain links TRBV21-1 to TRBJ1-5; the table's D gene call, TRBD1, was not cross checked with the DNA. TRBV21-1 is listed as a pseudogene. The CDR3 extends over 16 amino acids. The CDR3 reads CASSKRDRNSNQPQHF. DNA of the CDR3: TGTGCCAGCAGCAAAAGGGACAGAAATAGCAATCAGCCCCAGCATTTT.

Here the CDR3 DNA reads TGCAGCGTTGTACCCCTGGACAGCACTAGCACAGATACGCAGTATTTT. Translation gives CSVVPLDSTSTDTQYF. This chain connects TRBV29-1 to TRBJ2-3; tentative D call: TRBD1 (6 bases). Trimming removed 4 bases at V and 0 bases at J, with 17 bases between. Germline CDR1 is SQVTM and CDR2 is ANQGSEA. The CDR3 contains 16 residues.

The CDR3 DNA sequence: TGTGCCAGCAGTTATTTGGGGGAGAGGGAGGCAGATACGCAGTATTTT. Its protein is CASSYLGEREADTQYF. The chain recombines TRBV7-9 with TRBJ2-3, with a possible D match to TRBD2 (6 bases). Trimming pared 6 bases from V and 4 bases from J, leaving 20 bases between. The germline V gene has CDR1 SEHNR and CDR2 FQNEAQ (reference sequence). The CDR3 loop spans 16 amino acids.

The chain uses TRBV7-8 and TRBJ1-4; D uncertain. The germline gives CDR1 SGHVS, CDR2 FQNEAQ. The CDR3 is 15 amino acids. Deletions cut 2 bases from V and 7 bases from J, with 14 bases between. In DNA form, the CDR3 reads TGTGCCAGCAGCTTATACGGGGTGTTGAGTGAAAAACTGTTTTTT. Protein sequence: CASSLYGVLSEKLFF.

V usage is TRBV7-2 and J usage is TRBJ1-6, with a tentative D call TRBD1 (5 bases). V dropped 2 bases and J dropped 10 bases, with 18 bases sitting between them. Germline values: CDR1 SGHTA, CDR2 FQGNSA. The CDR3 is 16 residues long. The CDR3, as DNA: TGTGCCAGCAGCTTATATGAAGGGCAGGGTGGATCACCCCTCCACTTT. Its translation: CASSLYEGQGGSPLHF. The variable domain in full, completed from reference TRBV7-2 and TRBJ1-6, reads GAGVSQSPSNKVTEKGKDVELRCDPISGHTALYWYRQSLGQGLEFLIYFQGNSAPDKSGLPSDRFSAERTGGSVSTLTIQRTQQEDSAVYLCASSLYEGQGGSPLHFGNGTRLTVT.

Here the CDR3 DNA reads TGTGCCAGCAGCTTAGACTCCGTACGGCAGTTCTTC. This gives the protein CASSLDSVRQFF. The gene calls are TRBV7-9 and TRBJ2-1; no definite D call. Between the trimmed V and J ends, which lost 1 base and 12 bases, there was a span of 10 bases. This CDR3 is built from 12 residues. The germline CDR1 and CDR2 sequences are SEHNR and FQNEAQ (reference sequence).